This T cell receptor (beta chain) is from a study of cytomegalovirus exposure and HLA in healthy donors. A remark on this clone: Its antigen is currently unknown.

Study conclusions and caveats: Reported findings show TCR beta sequences accurately forecast HLA-A and HLA-B alleles in most subjects. Roughly even sequencing depth across donors was the assumption behind the presence/absence analyses. In an earlier analysis, about 87% or about 30%: the productive usage of most TCR beta V segments. TCR beta V- and J-gene trimming, according to a later analysis, was linked to a missense DCLRE1C variant.

PCR employed 60 Vbeta and 13 Jbeta primers. Measured with immunoSEQ multiplex PCR; TCRdb has only the in-frame clones, and not every one. This table holds approximately 180,000 clones. The sequence was collected from a man aged 25 to 40 in good health and CMV-seronegative. The source material was PBMCs.

The CDR3: CASSRASGRLDEQYF. As DNA, the CDR3 is TGCGCCAGCAGTCGGGCTAGCGGGAGGCTCGACGAGCAGTACTTC. This chain uses TRBV4-1 with TRBJ2-7, with TRBD2 matching 11 bases. This CDR3 is 15 amino acids long. Losses at the gene ends were 6 bases for V and 5 bases for J; bases not matched to a gene: 9. Per germline, CDR1 MGHRA and CDR2 YSYEKL.